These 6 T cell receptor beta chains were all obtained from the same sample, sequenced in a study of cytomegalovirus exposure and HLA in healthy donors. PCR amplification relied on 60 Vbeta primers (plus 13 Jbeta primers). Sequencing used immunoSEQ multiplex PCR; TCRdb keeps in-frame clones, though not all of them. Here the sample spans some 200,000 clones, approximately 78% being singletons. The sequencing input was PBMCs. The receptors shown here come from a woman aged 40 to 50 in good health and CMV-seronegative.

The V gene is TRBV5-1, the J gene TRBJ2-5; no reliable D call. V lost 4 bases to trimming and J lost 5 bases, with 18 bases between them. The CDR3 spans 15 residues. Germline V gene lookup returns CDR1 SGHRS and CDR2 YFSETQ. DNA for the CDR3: TGCGCCAGCAGCGAAGCACCCCTAGATTCGGAGACCCAGTACTTC. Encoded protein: CASSEAPLDSETQYF.

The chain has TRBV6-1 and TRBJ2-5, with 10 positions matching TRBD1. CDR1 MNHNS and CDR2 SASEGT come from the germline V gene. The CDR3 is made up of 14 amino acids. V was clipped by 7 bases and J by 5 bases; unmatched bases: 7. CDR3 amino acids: CASNRDRGWETQYF. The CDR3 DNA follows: TGTGCCAGCAATAGGGACAGGGGCTGGGAGACCCAGTACTTC.

CDR3 coding DNA: TGTGCCTGGACCAGGGACAGGGCCTACGAGCAGTACTTC. Translation gives CAWTRDRAYEQYF. The chain links TRBV30 to TRBJ2-7; 9 bases agree with TRBD1. The CDR3 runs 13 residues. J was trimmed by 2 bases and V by 4 bases; bases with no gene match: 3. Per germline, CDR1 GTSNPN and CDR2 SVGIG (reference sequence). Looking up the rest from reference TRBV30 and TRBJ2-7 gives the full variable domain: SQTIHQWPATLVQPVGSPLSLECTVEGTSNPNLYWYRQAAGRGLQLLFYSVGIGQISSEVPQNLSASRPQDRQFILSSKKLLLSDSGFYLCAWTRDRAYEQYFGPGTRLTVT.

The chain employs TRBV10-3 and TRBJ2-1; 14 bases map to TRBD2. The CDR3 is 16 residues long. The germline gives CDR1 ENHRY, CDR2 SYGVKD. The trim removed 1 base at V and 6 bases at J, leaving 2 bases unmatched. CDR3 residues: CAISEWGLAGVNEQFF. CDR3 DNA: TGTGCCATCAGTGAGTGGGGACTAGCGGGAGTCAATGAGCAGTTCTTC.

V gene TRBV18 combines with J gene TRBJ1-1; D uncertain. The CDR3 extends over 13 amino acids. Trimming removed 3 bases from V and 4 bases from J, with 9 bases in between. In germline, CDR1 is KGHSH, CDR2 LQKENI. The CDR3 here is CASSPSRSTEAFF. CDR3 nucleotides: TGTGCCAGCTCACCCAGTAGGAGCACTGAAGCTTTCTTT.

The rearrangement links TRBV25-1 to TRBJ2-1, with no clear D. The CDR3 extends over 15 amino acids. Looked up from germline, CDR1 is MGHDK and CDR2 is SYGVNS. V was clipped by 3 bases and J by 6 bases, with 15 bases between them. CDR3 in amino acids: CASSDLTVSFNEQFF. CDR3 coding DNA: TGTGCCAGCAGTGATTTAACAGTGTCTTTCAATGAGCAGTTCTTC.